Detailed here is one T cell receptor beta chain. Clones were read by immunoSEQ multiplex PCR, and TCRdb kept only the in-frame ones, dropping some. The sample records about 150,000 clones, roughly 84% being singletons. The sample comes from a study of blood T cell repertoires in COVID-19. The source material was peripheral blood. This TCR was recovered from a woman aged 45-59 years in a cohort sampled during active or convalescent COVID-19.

CDR3 DNA sequence: TGTGCCATCCAACAACCTGGACAGGGGGAAGGGGGCTACACCTTC. It yields the protein CAIQQPGQGEGGYTF. The gene calls are TRBV10-3 and TRBJ1-2; 10 bases agree with TRBD1. Germline lookup yields CDR1 ENHRY and CDR2 SYGVKD. Trimming cost V 8 bases and J 8 bases; bases outside gene matches: 14. CDR3 length: 15 amino acids.